The rows below give T cell receptor beta chains drawn from one sample of a study of cytomegalovirus exposure and HLA in healthy donors. TCRdb keeps only in-frame clones here, not all; method: immunoSEQ multiplex PCR. This table holds 150,000 to 200,000 clones, around three quarters found once. Material for sequencing was PBMCs. The receptors derive from a man aged 45-65 years in good health and CMV-seropositive. The CDR3 runs from the conserved cysteine through the conserved F or W. Fields, in order: V gene, J gene, clone size, D gene, CDR3 DNA, CDR3 protein. The D gene is left open where the match is weak. Clone size appears in some rows only: once, few, many, or a class for an expanded clone.

>TRBV2|TRBJ2-6|NA|NA
TGTGCCACCCGGTCAGGGGTTCCTGGGGCCAACGTCCTGACTTTC
CATRSGVPGANVLTF
>TRBV4-2|TRBJ2-7|NA|TRBD2
TGTGCCAGCAGCCAAGGAGCGGGGGAGTACTACGAGCAGTACTTC
CASSQGAGEYYEQYF
>TRBV7-9|TRBJ2-7|once|NA
TGTGCCAGCAGCTACGAATATCAGACTGGAACCTACGAGCAGTACTTC
CASSYEYQTGTYEQYF
>TRBV30|TRBJ2-2|NA|NA
TGTGCCTGGAGGAGCGGGCCCTCGAACACCGGGGAGCTGTTTTTT
CAWRSGPSNTGELFF
>TRBV10-1|TRBJ2-1|NA|TRBD1
TGCGCCAGCAGTGAAGGGACAGGGGCCTACAATGAGCAGTTCTTC
CASSEGTGAYNEQFF
>TRBV6-5|TRBJ2-4|NA|NA
TGTGCCAGCAGAACACAGGGAATGGACATTCAGTACTTC
CASRTQGMDIQYF
>TRBV5-1|TRBJ1-2|few|NA
TGCGCCAGCAGCTTGGACAGGAACTATGGCTACACCTTC
CASSLDRNYGYTF
>TRBV11-2|TRBJ1-3|NA|NA
TGTGCCAGCAGAGTCGGGTCTGGAAACACCATATATTTT
CASRVGSGNTIYF
>TRBV5-1|TRBJ2-5|NA|TRBD1
TGCGCCAGCAGCCCGGAAAAACAGGGGGCTGGAGAGACCCAGTACTTC
CASSPEKQGAGETQYF
>TRBV27|TRBJ2-7|once|TRBD1
TGTGCCAGCGCCCCGACAGGGTTACGCGAGCAGTACTTC
CASAPTGLREQYF
>TRBV7-3|TRBJ2-7|NA|TRBD2
TGTGCCAGCAGCGTCTCGACTAGCGGATCCTACGAGCAGTACTTC
CASSVSTSGSYEQYF
>TRBV6-1|TRBJ2-5|NA|NA
TGTGCCAGCAGCCAGACAGTGGGGGAGACCCAGTACTTC
CASSQTVGETQYF
>TRBV7-8|TRBJ1-2|NA|NA
TGTGCCAGCAGCCGCCTTCGCGCGGAAGATTTTAACTATGGCTACACCTTC
CASSRLRAEDFNYGYTF
>TRBV5-1|TRBJ2-1|NA|TRBD2
TGCGCCAGCAGCTTGATCGCGGGGGGGTCCACGTCATGGTTCTTC
CASSLIAGGSTSWFF
>TRBV6-6|TRBJ2-7|NA|NA
TGTGCCAGCAGTTATAGGGGTGAGGACAGCATAAACTTC
CASSYRGEDSINF
>TRBV15|TRBJ1-2|NA|NA
TGTGCCACCAGCAGAGATTGGGGCGGAACGCGTGGCTACACCTTC
CATSRDWGGTRGYTF
>TRBV6-5|TRBJ2-4|NA|NA
TGTGCCAGCAGTTACTCGAACGGGGGCATTCAGTACTTC
CASSYSNGGIQYF
>TRBV6-5|TRBJ2-3|NA|NA
TGTGCCAGCAGCCCTACTCGTCCGGGTACGCAGTATTTT
CASSPTRPGTQYF
>TRBV19|TRBJ1-3|NA|TRBD1
TGTGCCAGTAGCTACTCCGGGACAGCGCACTCTGGAAACACCATATATTTT
CASSYSGTAHSGNTIYF
>TRBV18|TRBJ1-6|once|NA
TGTGCCAGCTCACCATCATGGGCAGATGGTTCACCCCTCCACTTT
CASSPSWADGSPLHF
>TRBV5-1|TRBJ2-5|few|NA
TGCGCCAGCAGCTTCCGCAGGCAGAGGGAGGAGACCCAGTACTTC
CASSFRRQREETQYF
>TRBV6-1|TRBJ1-5|NA|NA
TGTGCCAGCAGTGAAGCCTTCAGGGTCGGAGATCAGCCCCAGCATTTT
CASSEAFRVGDQPQHF
>TRBV5-1|TRBJ1-2|few|NA
TGCGCCAGCAGCTTGGGAGGAGGTACTAACTATGGCTACACCTTC
CASSLGGGTNYGYTF
>TRBV7-9|TRBJ1-5|few|NA
TGTGCCAGCAGCCCCTCCGGGGGAGCGACACCCCAGCATTTT
CASSPSGGATPQHF
>TRBV27|TRBJ2-7|once|TRBD2
TGTGCCAGCAGTTTGAAGGGACTAGCGGTCTCCTACGAGCAGTACTTC
CASSLKGLAVSYEQYF
>TRBV5-4|TRBJ1-3|NA|TRBD1
TGTGCCAGCAGCTCAGACAGGGTTGGAAACACCATATATTTT
CASSSDRVGNTIYF
>TRBV7-2|TRBJ2-7|NA|NA
TGTGCCAGCAGCACGAGCGGCCCCTACGAGCAGTACTTC
CASSTSGPYEQYF
>TRBV4-1|TRBJ1-3|once|NA
TGCGCCAGCAGCCAAGGGGGGGGCTCTGGAAACACCATATATTTT
CASSQGGGSGNTIYF
>TRBV4-3|TRBJ2-2|NA|NA
TGCGCCAGCAGCCAGAGGCTCGACAGATTAGGCGCACGAGGGGAGCTGTTTTTT
CASSQRLDRLGARGELFF
>TRBV4-3|TRBJ1-3|NA|NA
TGCGCCAGCAGCCCCCCGGAGGGCTCTGGAAACACCATATATTTT
CASSPPEGSGNTIYF
>TRBV4-3|TRBJ1-4|NA|TRBD1
TGCGCCAGCAGCCAGGTTACAGGGGGAAATGAAAAACTGTTTTTT
CASSQVTGGNEKLFF
>TRBV19|TRBJ2-5|NA|TRBD2
TGTGCCAGTAGTATAACGCCTAGCGGTGAGACCCAGTACTTC
CASSITPSGETQYF